The rows below give T cell receptor beta chains drawn from one sample of a study of T cells in Graves' hyperthyroidism and ophthalmopathy. Via MiXCR, TCRdb re-called the multiplex PCR reads, giving one row per CDR3 protein. There are about 560,000 distinct CDR3 sequences in the sample; roughly a sixth occur only once, and about 17% lies in the top ten. Sequences were obtained from blood. These receptors were collected from a woman between 18 and 29 years old with Graves' hyperthyroidism. The conserved cysteine and the conserved F or W are not part of the CDR3 here. Each record gives: V gene, J gene, CDR3 protein.

>TRBV12-3/TRBV12-4|TRBJ2-7
ASSLSTGVYEQY
>TRBV12-3/TRBV12-4|TRBJ2-1
ASTSSSGGNEQF
>TRBV19|TRBJ1-4
ASSPRTALTTNEKLF
>TRBV20-1|TRBJ1-2
SARDRDLPYGYT
>TRBV20-1|TRBJ1-6
SAEIPGQSYNSPLH
>TRBV7-9|TRBJ1-1
ASTLGGSEAF
>TRBV29-1|TRBJ2-1
SVEGQGAGNEQF
>TRBV5-1|TRBJ1-6
ASSFPGGVGFNSPLH
>TRBV19|TRBJ2-4
ASMRIAATGWNIQY
>TRBV4-3|TRBJ1-2
ASSQDRYLYGYT
>TRBV5-1|TRBJ2-7
ASSLTDYEQN
>TRBV7-3|TRBJ2-2
ASSSGSGDGTGELF
>TRBV11-1|TRBJ2-2
ASSLAGIGELF
>TRBV11-2|TRBJ2-2
ASSSAGTEYTGELF
>TRBV4-2|TRBJ2-3
ASSQERLAGNTDTQY
>TRBV7-8|TRBJ2-5
ASSLRSPGNGETQY
>TRBV12-3/TRBV12-4|TRBJ1-1
ASSQPTGLEDTEAF
>TRBV24-1|TRBJ2-7
ATEGQSSYEQY
>TRBV7-9|TRBJ1-4
ASSLRQRNEKLF
>TRBV7-2|TRBJ1-2
ASSLPGQYNYGYT
>TRBV6-1|TRBJ1-3
ASSEIHSSSGNTIY
>TRBV2|TRBJ2-7
ASRDGQSYEQY
>TRBV10-3|TRBJ2-7
AISVTGVYEQY
>TRBV2|TRBJ2-2
ASSALGQGVTGELF
>TRBV9|TRBJ2-7
ASSVEPRVSYEQY
>TRBV5-1|TRBJ2-1
ASSPTLAGGEQF
>TRBV19|TRBJ1-2
ASSPNRGHYGYT
>TRBV20-1|TRBJ2-3
SASSGRAGADTQY
>TRBV4-1|TRBJ2-5
ASSQGQGVETQY
>TRBV28|TRBJ2-7
ASRARTSGRPKEQY
>TRBV11-2|TRBJ2-5
ASSSDYRGLSQETQY
>TRBV6-6|TRBJ2-7
ASSYSRLAAYEQY
>TRBV12-3/TRBV12-4|TRBJ2-3
ASNKGLGTDTQY
>TRBV24-1|TRBJ2-7
ATSVGGQGGYEQY
>TRBV6-1|TRBJ1-4
ASSRQGLANEKLF
>TRBV6-1|TRBJ2-2
ASSVLETGELF
>TRBV3-1|TRBJ2-1
ASSQGEGNEQF
>TRBV12-3/TRBV12-4|TRBJ2-3
ASSLVLRGTDTQY
>TRBV19|TRBJ1-6
ASSMSHKNSPLH
>TRBV5-1|TRBJ2-3
ASSLPRGATDTQY
>TRBV28|TRBJ2-3
ASNQGQGPTDTQY
>TRBV18|TRBJ1-3
ASSIRTGDSGNTIY
>TRBV12-3/TRBV12-4|TRBJ1-5
ASSFHNQPQH
>TRBV19|TRBJ1-2
ASSISGTSLYGYT
>TRBV3-1|TRBJ2-7
ASSYPQGEQY
>TRBV27|TRBJ1-1
ASYRYTEAF
>TRBV10-3|TRBJ1-2
AISESVAGNGYT
>TRBV6-1|TRBJ1-3
ASRKVADSGNTIY
>TRBV12-3/TRBV12-4|TRBJ1-6
ASSRTGAYSPLH
>TRBV7-2|TRBJ2-5
ASSFRTSGELQETQY
>TRBV30|TRBJ2-3
AWSVAKWDGYTDTQY
>TRBV15|TRBJ1-6
ATSRDGVNGSPLH
>TRBV19|TRBJ2-7
ASSIRDRGSIYEQY
>TRBV30|TRBJ2-3
AWSPRTLDTQY
>TRBV7-2|TRBJ2-3
ASSPVGSRLAGGRGTDTQY
>TRBV12-3/TRBV12-4|TRBJ2-3
ASSLETTTDTQY
>TRBV5-1|TRBJ1-4
ASSLGANEKLF
>TRBV3-1|TRBJ1-3
ASRGGNTIY